The next 32 T cell receptor beta chains were all read from a single sample in a study of control samples from healthy donors and cancer patients. Sequencing used immunoSEQ multiplex PCR; TCRdb keeps in-frame clones, though not all of them. The sample records some 220,000 clones, 85% to 95% being singletons. The sample consisted of blood. The receptors were gathered from a man aged 50 or older in good health.

The chain is built from TRBV24-1 and TRBJ2-3; TRBD1 agrees at 7 bases. J gave up 2 bases and V 3 bases, and 7 bases lay outside the gene matches. The CDR3 is 16 amino acids. Germline CDR1 KGHDR, CDR2 SFDVKD. The CDR3 sequence is CATSDPGQTATDTQYF. Here the CDR3 DNA reads TGTGCCACCAGTGATCCGGGACAGACAGCCACAGATACGCAGTATTTT.

This chain joins TRBV4-1 and TRBJ2-4, with D possibly TRBD1 on 5 matching bases. Germline assignment: CDR1 MGHRA and CDR2 YSYEKL. CDR3 size: 15 residues. With 0 bases removed from V and 5 bases from J, the gap between germline ends came to 11 bases. The CDR3 coding sequence is TGCGCCAGCAGCCAAGAGGGTTCCAGGGAAAACATTCAGTACTTC. It translates to CASSQEGSRENIQYF.

Here the CDR3 DNA reads TGCGCCAGCAGCTTGCCGGAGGGCTACAATGAGCAGTTCTTC. It specifies CASSLPEGYNEQFF. The V and J genes are TRBV5-1 and TRBJ2-1; tentatively, D is TRBD2 (6 bases). The length of the CDR3 is 14 residues. Trimming cost V 1 base and J 3 bases, with 8 bases left between them. Germline assignment: CDR1 SGHRS and CDR2 YFSETQ.

This chain uses TRBV5-1 with TRBJ1-1, with 11 positions matching TRBD1. In germline, CDR1 is SGHRS, CDR2 YFSETQ. V was pared by 4 bases and J by 1 base, with 6 bases of the junction left unmatched. This CDR3 is built from 16 residues. Written as DNA, the CDR3 is TGCGCCAGCAGCGGAAGGACAGGGGGCAAGAACACTGAAGCTTTCTTT. Amino acid sequence: CASSGRTGGKNTEAFF.

The chain recombines TRBV6-1 with TRBJ1-1; a weak D match, TRBD1 (5 bases). V lost 1 base to trimming and J lost 9 bases, with 12 bases between them. CDR1 is MNHNS, CDR2 SASEGT, per germline. The CDR3 covers 13 residues. The chain's CDR3 is CASSEGDSRKAFF. Here the CDR3 DNA reads TGTGCCAGCAGTGAAGGGGACTCCCGGAAAGCTTTCTTT.

This clone was found once. The J gene is TRBJ2-3, the V gene TRBV10-2; perhaps D is TRBD1 or TRBD2 (6 bases each). The germline CDR1 and CDR2 sequences are WSHSY and SAAADI. The V end was cut by 5 bases, the J end by 2 bases, with 14 bases between. This CDR3 comprises 15 residues. CDR3: CASSSSGADTDTQYF. DNA for the CDR3: TGCGCCAGCAGTAGTTCGGGGGCGGACACAGATACGCAGTATTTT.

This clone was recorded only once. The rearrangement links TRBV5-1 to TRBJ2-3; 11 bases match TRBD1. This CDR3 spans 16 amino acids. Germline CDR1 SGHRS, CDR2 YFSETQ. V trimming: 4 bases; J trimming: 6 bases; junction bases outside the gene matches: 10. The chain's CDR3 is CASSPGQGGGMDTQYF. In nucleotides, the CDR3 is TGCGCCAGCAGCCCGGGACAGGGGGGAGGGATGGATACGCAGTATTTT. The full variable domain, its missing parts supplied by reference TRBV5-1 and TRBJ2-3, is KAGVTQTPRYLIKTRGQQVTLSCSPISGHRSVSWYQQTPGQGLQFLFEYFSETQRNKGNFPGRFSGRQFSNSRSEMNVSTLELGDSALYLCASSPGQGGGMDTQYFGPGTRLTVL.

The J gene is TRBJ1-3, the V gene TRBV30; 7 bases map to TRBD1. V was pared by 3 bases and J by 3 bases, with 2 bases of the junction left unmatched. Germline assignment: CDR1 GTSNPN and CDR2 SVGIG (reference sequence). The CDR3 runs to 13 residues. CDR3: CAWSGDSGNTIYF. The DNA for the CDR3 is TGTGCCTGGAGCGGGGACAGTGGAAACACCATATATTTT.

The chain is built from TRBV29-1 and TRBJ2-3; TRBD2 matches 12 bases. V lost 2 bases and J lost 0; bases outside the gene matches: 3. Germline V gives CDR1 SQVTM, CDR2 ANQGSEA. The CDR3 contains 16 residues. The CDR3 region has the DNA TGCAGCGTTGAACTAGCGGGGGGGCGAAGCACAGATACGCAGTATTTT. This encodes CSVELAGGRSTDTQYF.

V is TRBV5-1 and J is TRBJ2-2; D is perhaps TRBD1 (6 bases). The CDR3 is 14 residues long. The germline V and J ends were trimmed by 6 bases and 1 base, with 10 bases remaining between them. The germline CDR1 and CDR2 sequences are SGHRS and YFSETQ. DNA for the CDR3: TGCGCCAGCAATGTAGGGGGGAACACCGGGGAGCTGTTTTTT. It encodes CASNVGGNTGELFF.

The chain is built from TRBV4-2 and TRBJ1-2, with 8 bases fitting TRBD1. The CDR3 extends over 16 amino acids. Germline V gene sequence: CDR1 LGHNA, CDR2 YNFKEQ. After removal of 2 bases from V and 6 bases from J, the junction contained 11 bases not matched to a gene. DNA for the CDR3: TGTGCCAGCAGCCAACCCCCGGACAGGGTACATGATGGCTACACCTTC. Translating it yields CASSQPPDRVHDGYTF.

CDR3 protein: CAWSKGTAYGYTF. Written as DNA, the CDR3 is TGTGCCTGGAGCAAGGGGACTGCCTATGGCTACACCTTC. V and J are TRBV30 and TRBJ1-2; tentative D call: TRBD1 (5 bases). Germline V gives CDR1 GTSNPN, CDR2 SVGIG (reference sequence). With 3 bases removed from V and 4 bases from J, the gap between germline ends came to 12 bases. The CDR3 contains 13 residues.

The chain combines TRBV6-5 with TRBJ1-3; D unresolved. Germline V lookup: CDR1 MNHEY, CDR2 SVGAGI. This CDR3 region has 15 residues. V lost 0 bases, J lost 1 base, and 7 bases lay in between. The CDR3, as DNA: TGTGCCAGCAGTTACTCTCGTCCTTCTGGAAACACCATATATTTT. It encodes CASSYSRPSGNTIYF.

The J gene is TRBJ1-2, the V gene TRBV28; no reliable D call. The V end was cut by 3 bases, the J end by 2 bases, with 13 bases between. Germline V gene lookup returns CDR1 MDHEN and CDR2 SYDVKM. CDR3 length equals 15 residues. The CDR3 reads CASSLWRAQNYGYTF. CDR3 nucleotide sequence: TGTGCCAGCAGTTTGTGGAGGGCACAAAACTATGGCTACACCTTC.

The V and J genes are TRBV3-1 (or the pseudogene TRBV3-2) and TRBJ1-1; D call uncertain. The germline gives CDR1 LGHDT, CDR2 YNNKEL (reference sequence). The CDR3 length is 13 residues. Trimming cost V 6 bases and J 5 bases, with 13 bases left between them. CDR3 sequence: CASSHATKTEAFF. The CDR3 DNA reads TGTGCCAGCAGTCACGCCACTAAGACTGAAGCTTTCTTT.

This chain connects TRBV5-1 to TRBJ2-5; 8 positions agree with TRBD2. Trimming removed 0 bases from V and 4 bases from J; junction bases left unmatched: 8. This CDR3 comprises 16 residues. Germline values: CDR1 SGHRS, CDR2 YFSETQ. CDR3: CASSLDHGGEGETQYF. The CDR3 bases are TGCGCCAGCAGCTTGGATCACGGGGGGGAAGGAGAGACCCAGTACTTC. The variable domain in full, completed from reference TRBV5-1 and TRBJ2-5, reads KAGVTQTPRYLIKTRGQQVTLSCSPISGHRSVSWYQQTPGQGLQFLFEYFSETQRNKGNFPGRFSGRQFSNSRSEMNVSTLELGDSALYLCASSLDHGGEGETQYFGPGTRLLVL.

The rearrangement uses TRBV10-3 and TRBJ1-1; 8 nucleotides align to TRBD1. Losses at the gene ends were 7 bases for V and 6 bases for J; bases not matched to a gene: 7. Germline values: CDR1 ENHRY, CDR2 SYGVKD. This CDR3 has 13 residues. CDR3 nucleotide sequence: TGTGCCATCAATCCCGGACAGGGCGCTGAAGCTTTCTTT. Its protein product is CAINPGQGAEAFF.

In regard to this clone: Other DNA sequences from this sample encode an identical CDR3 as well. V gene TRBV21-1 combines with J gene TRBJ1-4. TRBV21-1 constitutes a pseudogene. The CDR3 is 13 residues long. The DNA of the CDR3 is TGTGCCAGCGACGGCCCTCGGGTTGAAAAACTGTTTTTT. It codes for CASDGPRVEKLFF.

V and J are TRBV18 and TRBJ1-1, with D hard to call. This CDR3 has 13 amino acids. CDR1 and CDR2 (germline): KGHSH, LQKENI. Trimming pared 0 bases from V and 3 bases from J, leaving 5 bases between. CDR3 region: CASSPPYDTEAFF. The CDR3 DNA sequence: TGTGCCAGCTCACCACCATACGACACTGAAGCTTTCTTT.

The V call is TRBV12-3 or TRBV12-4, the J call TRBJ2-2, with D uncertain. V was shortened by 10 bases and J by 6 bases, with 12 bases between the two germline ends. CDR3 length: 12 amino acids. CDR3 sequence reads: CATTVYSGELFF. As DNA, the CDR3 is TGTGCCACCACGGTATATTCCGGGGAGCTGTTTTTT.

The gene calls are TRBV27 and TRBJ1-3; the D gene is possibly TRBD1 (5 bases). This CDR3 comprises 15 residues. With 5 bases removed from V and 0 bases from J, the gap between germline ends came to 11 bases. The germline CDR1 and CDR2 sequences are MNHEY and SMNVEV (reference sequence). This CDR3 reads CASSRGGSSGNTIYF. CDR3 sequence (DNA): TGTGCCAGCAGTAGGGGTGGGAGCTCTGGAAACACCATATATTTT.

The rearrangement links TRBV28 to TRBJ2-1; 11 bases line up with TRBD2. The germline V gene has CDR1 MDHEN and CDR2 SYDVKM. V dropped 2 bases and J dropped 4; count of bases not matched to a gene: 10. The CDR3 is 18 amino acids. The CDR3 loop is CASSLLPLAGGIYNEQFF. DNA of the CDR3: TGTGCCAGCAGTTTACTCCCCCTAGCGGGGGGAATATACAATGAGCAGTTCTTC.

The DNA for the CDR3 is TGTGCCAGCAGCTTGGAATCAGATACGCAGTATTTT. Its protein is CASSLESDTQYF. The rearrangement uses TRBV5-5 and TRBJ2-3; no definite D call. Germline CDR1 reads SGHKS; CDR2 reads YYEKEE (reference sequence). This CDR3 is built from 12 residues. Trimming cost V 0 bases and J 4 bases, with 3 bases left between them.

This chain joins TRBV3-1 (or the pseudogene TRBV3-2) and TRBJ1-1; TRBD1 is a possible D gene (5 bases). Trimming stripped 3 bases from V and 13 bases from J, with 21 bases between. The CDR3 runs to 14 residues. Germline V gives CDR1 LGHDT, CDR2 YNNKEL (reference sequence). The chain's CDR3 is CASSQEGQGSLVFF. The CDR3 DNA sequence: TGTGCCAGCAGCCAGGAGGGGCAGGGAAGTTTAGTTTTCTTT.

This clone has a single count. The chain's CDR3 is CASSAGQQQYF. The CDR3 nucleotides read TGTGCCAGCAGCGCGGGACAGCAACAGTACTTC. The V gene is TRBV11-3, the J gene TRBJ2-7, with D maybe TRBD1 (7 bases). This CDR3 region has 11 residues. Germline V CDR1 and CDR2: SGHNT, YENEEA. V lost 5 bases and J lost 10, with 12 bases in between.

The V gene is TRBV5-6, the J gene TRBJ2-5; D gene unclear. The germline CDR1 and CDR2 sequences are SGHDT and YYEEEE. V was cut by 4 bases and J by 2 bases, with 9 bases left in between. The CDR3 consists of 13 residues. For the CDR3, the DNA is TGTGCCAGCAGCACGGACGTACAAGAGACCCAGTACTTC. As protein: CASSTDVQETQYF.

This chain uses TRBV30 with TRBJ2-1; D remains ambiguous. Trimming shortened V by 2 bases and J by 0 bases, and 5 bases separated the two germline ends. CDR3 size: 13 residues. Germline V CDR1 and CDR2: GTSNPN, SVGIG (reference sequence). CDR3 sequence: CAWSQDSYNEQFF. As DNA, the CDR3 is TGTGCCTGGAGTCAAGACTCCTACAATGAGCAGTTCTTC.

V usage is TRBV27 and J usage is TRBJ1-5; D unclear. This CDR3 has 13 amino acids. V lost 2 bases, J lost 4 bases, and 6 bases lay in between. Per the germline V gene, CDR1 is MNHEY and CDR2 is SMNVEV (reference sequence). The CDR3 here is CASSLTGNQPQHF. The DNA for the CDR3 is TGTGCCAGCAGTTTAACGGGGAATCAGCCCCAGCATTTT.

The count of this clone is one. The same CDR3 arises from other DNA sequences in this sample as well. This chain links TRBV3-1 (or the pseudogene TRBV3-2) with TRBJ1-1; D is unresolved. The CDR3 contains 13 residues. The germline V gene encodes CDR1 LGHDT and CDR2 YNNKEL (reference sequence). The V end was cut by 3 bases, the J end by 1 base, with 6 bases between. As DNA, the CDR3 is TGTGCCAGCAGCCACGGCAGGAACACTGAAGCTTTCTTT. As protein: CASSHGRNTEAFF.

The chain combines TRBV9 with TRBJ1-4; perhaps TRBD1 as D (5 bases). This CDR3 has 15 amino acids. The V gene lost 2 bases and the J gene lost 5 bases, with 13 bases spanning the gap. Germline loops: CDR1 SGDLS, CDR2 YYNGEE. The CDR3 region is CASSVLSGRNEKLFF. The DNA of the CDR3 is TGTGCCAGCAGCGTTCTTTCGGGACGAAATGAAAAACTGTTTTTT.

This chain uses TRBV6-5 with TRBJ1-2; possible D gene TRBD1, 5 bases. The V gene lost 2 bases and the J gene lost 5 bases, with 18 bases spanning the gap. CDR3 length: 16 residues. Germline V gene data show CDR1 as MNHEY and CDR2 as SVGAGI. The CDR3 bases are TGTGCCAGCAGTTACGCGGCAGGGAAGGCAGGGTATGGCTACACCTTC. Translated: CASSYAAGKAGYGYTF.

V usage is TRBV7-2 and J usage is TRBJ2-7, with 7 positions matching TRBD1. Germline assignment: CDR1 SGHTA and CDR2 FQGNSA. The CDR3 contains 13 residues. Trimming took 4 bases from V and 5 from J; bases not matched to a gene: 5. CDR3 in amino acids: CASSSQTGDEQYF. CDR3 in DNA: TGTGCCAGCAGCTCACAAACAGGGGACGAGCAGTACTTC.